Below, 23 T cell receptor beta chains from the same sample are listed, as sequenced in a study of CD8+CD57+ T cells in acquired aplastic anemia. For sequencing, patients were chosen who had shown expansion of CD8+CD57+ cells by flow cytometry. CDR3 and TCR beta VDJ profiling relied on a genomic DNA template. TCRdb called the reads again in MiXCR, with one record for every CDR3 protein. The table shows roughly 250,000 distinct CDR3 sequences, with 40% to 50% occurring only once. Sequencing input: sorted CD4+, CD8+, or CD8+CD57+ T cells (not recorded which) from PBMCs. The receptors derive from a human donor with aplastic anemia.

This chain connects TRBV6-6 to TRBJ1-5, with D perhaps matching TRBD1 (5 bases). The V end was cut by 6 bases, the J end by 6 bases, with 9 bases between. Per the germline V gene, CDR1 is MNHNY and CDR2 is SVGAGI (reference sequence). The CDR3 sequence is 12 residues long. CDR3 DNA sequence: TGTGCCAGCAGCCCAACAGGTCAGCCCCAGCATTTT. This encodes CASSPTGQPQHF.

The rearrangement links TRBV5-1 to TRBJ1-2; D gene unclear. Germline lookup yields CDR1 SGHRS and CDR2 YFSETQ. The V end lost 6 bases, the J end lost 8 bases, and 17 bases lay between the germline ends. The CDR3 is 13 amino acids. The CDR3 sequence is CASKLGLAGGYTF. The CDR3 coding sequence is TGCGCCAGCAAGCTTGGACTAGCGGGAGGCTACACCTTC. The variable domain in full, completed from reference TRBV5-1 and TRBJ1-2, reads KAGVTQTPRYLIKTRGQQVTLSCSPISGHRSVSWYQQTPGQGLQFLFEYFSETQRNKGNFPGRFSGRQFSNSRSEMNVSTLELGDSALYLCASKLGLAGGYTFGSGTRLTVV.

The J gene is TRBJ1-2, the V gene TRBV7-9; D gene uncertain. The germline V gene has CDR1 SEHNR and CDR2 FQNEAQ (reference sequence). V was shortened by 3 bases and J by 3 bases, with 14 bases between the two germline ends. The CDR3 loop spans 15 amino acids. The CDR3: CASSLGWSGYYGYTF. The CDR3 nucleotides read TGTGCCAGCAGCTTGGGGTGGTCCGGGTACTATGGCTACACCTTC.

The chain is built from TRBV11-3 and TRBJ2-7; 7 nucleotides line up with TRBD2. The CDR3 length is 13 residues. Germline CDR1 SGHNT, CDR2 YENEEA. V trimming: 5 bases; J trimming: 4 bases; junction bases outside the gene matches: 5. The DNA for the CDR3 is TGTGCCAGCAGCCGGCGGGGGACGTACGAGCAGTACTTC. Protein sequence: CASSRRGTYEQYF.

In this sample, this clonotype turned up a few times. The chain has TRBV24-1 and TRBJ1-5; D not resolved. V gave up 6 bases and J gave up 6 bases, with 14 bases separating them. Germline lookup yields CDR1 KGHDR and CDR2 SFDVKD. The CDR3 is 14 amino acids. The CDR3 nucleotides read TGTGCCACCAGTAGTGGGTATACCATTCAGCCCCAGCATTTT. Translated, it gives CATSSGYTIQPQHF.

This clonotype occurred once. The V and J genes are TRBV2 and TRBJ1-2; D is unresolved. Germline V gene data show CDR1 as SNHLY and CDR2 as FYNNEI. Trimming took 5 bases from V and 0 from J, leaving 10 bases between them. The CDR3 is 14 residues long. The CDR3 reads CASSSGSPNYGYTF. Written as DNA, the CDR3 is TGTGCCAGCAGTTCGGGGTCCCCTAACTATGGCTACACCTTC.

The chain carries TRBV29-1 and TRBJ1-2; 8 positions agree with TRBD1. This CDR3 region has 12 residues. The J segment lost 4 bases and the V segment lost 6 bases, leaving 4 bases of the junction unmatched. Germline assignment: CDR1 SQVTM and CDR2 ANQGSEA. The CDR3 protein is CSVVGTGYGYTF. CDR3 DNA: TGCAGCGTCGTCGGGACAGGCTATGGCTACACCTTC.

For this clonotype: A much larger clone differs by one base, so this may be a read error. The chain recombines TRBV20-1 with TRBJ1-5; tentative D call: TRBD1 (5 bases). This CDR3 is built from 15 residues. V was pared by 0 bases and J by 2 bases, with 11 bases between. Germline CDR1 is DFQATT and CDR2 is SNEGSKA (reference sequence). The CDR3 here is CSAREGGAGNQPQHF. Written as DNA, the CDR3 is TGCAGTGCTAGAGAAGGAGGGGCCGGCAATCAGCCCCAGCATTTT.

This clonotype was recorded once. This chain uses TRBV29-1 with TRBJ1-2, with 9 bases fitting TRBD1. The CDR3 is 14 residues long. Germline CDR1 is SQVTM and CDR2 is ANQGSEA. With V trimmed by 7 bases and J by 1 base, 7 bases remained unmatched. The CDR3 loop is CSAGQGRSNYGYTF. The CDR3, as DNA: TGCAGCGCAGGACAGGGGCGAAGTAACTATGGCTACACCTTC. Using reference TRBV29-1 and TRBJ1-2 for the parts outside the CDR3, the full variable domain is SAVISQKPSRDICQRGTSLTIQCQVDSQVTMMFWYRQQPGQSLTLIATANQGSEATYESGFVIDKFPISRPNLTFSTLTVSNMSPEDSSIYLCSAGQGRSNYGYTFGSGTRLTVV.

The V and J genes are TRBV15 and TRBJ2-7; possibly TRBD1 or TRBD2 for D (5 bases each). Germline V gene lookup returns CDR1 LNHNV and CDR2 YYDKDF (reference sequence). The CDR3 spans 15 residues. The V end lost 0 bases, the J end lost 4 bases, and 13 bases lay between the germline ends. The CDR3: CATSRDNSGTYEQYF. The CDR3 region has the DNA TGTGCCACCAGCAGAGATAATTCCGGGACGTACGAGCAGTACTTC.

The V gene is TRBV9, the J gene TRBJ2-1; a possible D gene is TRBD2 (5 bases). There are 15 residues in the CDR3. V lost 4 bases and J 4 bases, leaving 15 bases between the germline ends. Germline V lookup: CDR1 SGDLS, CDR2 YYNGEE. CDR3 nucleotide sequence: TGTGCCAGCAGCTACCGATGGGAGCCTTACAATGAGCAGTTCTTC. It translates to CASSYRWEPYNEQFF.

The J gene is TRBJ2-3, the V gene TRBV5-6; D could derive from TRBD1 or TRBD2 (6 bases each). The germline gives CDR1 SGHDT, CDR2 YYEEEE. V lost 0 bases, J lost 11 bases, and 16 bases lay in between. This CDR3 contains 14 residues. The CDR3 bases are TGTGCCAGCAGCTTGGGGGGGGCCTACAATGAGCAGTATTTT. Its translation is CASSLGGAYNEQYF.

This clonotype has at least ten counts. The chain uses TRBV5-1 and TRBJ1-6; D not resolved. Looked up from germline, CDR1 is SGHRS and CDR2 is YFSETQ. Trimming removed 2 bases from V and 0 bases from J, with 12 bases in between. The CDR3 is 17 residues long. CDR3 sequence (DNA): TGCGCCAGCAGCTTTGAAATCGGCAGCTCCTATAATTCACCCCTCCACTTT. Protein sequence: CASSFEIGSSYNSPLHF.

This rearrangement joins TRBV2 to TRBJ1-2, with TRBD1 matching 7 bases. Per germline, CDR1 SNHLY and CDR2 FYNNEI. This CDR3 has 13 residues. V lost 6 bases and J lost 3; bases outside the gene matches: 4. The CDR3 nucleotides read TGTGCCAGCAGCAGACAGGGAGACTATGGCTACACCTTC. Amino acid sequence: CASSRQGDYGYTF.

This clonotype has at least ten counts. This rearrangement joins TRBV5-6 to TRBJ2-3; 9 bases are shared with TRBD2. In germline, CDR1 is SGHDT, CDR2 YYEEEE. Germline trimming cut 0 bases from V and 2 bases from J; bases unmatched to any gene: 7. The CDR3 length is 17 residues. The CDR3 sequence is CASSLVAGGYYTDTQYF. In nucleotides, the CDR3 is TGTGCCAGCAGCTTGGTCGCGGGGGGGTACTACACAGATACGCAGTATTTT.

The chain's CDR3 is CASSLDVEGGYTF. The CDR3 DNA reads as TGTGCCAGCAGTTTGGACGTGGAGGGCGGCTACACCTTC. V and J are TRBV2 and TRBJ1-2; the D is unclear. Trimming left V 5 bases short and J 8 bases short, with 15 bases between. The V gene's germline CDR1 is SNHLY and CDR2 FYNNEI. The CDR3 length is 13 residues. The complete variable domain, with remaining parts taken from reference TRBV2 and TRBJ1-2, reads EPEVTQTPSHQVTQMGQEVILRCVPISNHLYFYWYRQILGQKVEFLVSFYNNEISEKSEIFDDQFSVERPDGSNFTLKIRSTKLEDSAMYFCASSLDVEGGYTFGSGTRLTVV.

This clonotype was seen a handful of times. The V and J genes are TRBV6-5 and TRBJ1-5; no firm D call. Trimming took 0 bases from V and 0 from J, leaving 6 bases between them. The CDR3 is made up of 15 amino acids. Germline-derived CDR1 and CDR2 are MNHEY and SVGAGI. The CDR3 DNA reads as TGTGCCAGCAGTTACTCAGGGAATAGCAATCAGCCCCAGCATTTT. Translated: CASSYSGNSNQPQHF.

In its sample, this clonotype was seen once. The CDR3 reads CASSIGQGRGATEAFF. In DNA form, the CDR3 reads TGTGCCAGCAGCATTGGACAGGGGAGGGGGGCCACTGAAGCTTTCTTT. This chain links TRBV9 with TRBJ1-1; 9 nucleotides agree with TRBD1. The J segment lost 4 bases and the V segment lost 4 bases, leaving 11 bases of the junction unmatched. The V gene's germline CDR1 is SGDLS and CDR2 YYNGEE. The CDR3 consists of 16 residues.

This clonotype was counted between two and nine times. The chain has TRBV20-1 and TRBJ2-7; weak D call: TRBD2 (5 bases). CDR3 length equals 13 residues. Germline V lookup: CDR1 DFQATT, CDR2 SNEGSKA (reference sequence). For the CDR3, the DNA is TGCAGCTATATGGACGGACTCTCCTACGAGCAGTACTTC. Protein: CSYMDGLSYEQYF.

This clonotype was found many times. This sequence joins TRBV7-6 and TRBJ2-1; 9 bases fit TRBD1. The CDR3 totals 17 residues. The germline V gene encodes CDR1 SGHVS and CDR2 FNYEAQ. The junction had 11 bases not matched to a gene; V was cut back by 1 base and J by 7 bases. The CDR3 protein is CASSLGTTGGAGNEQFF. The CDR3 nucleotides read TGTGCCAGCAGCTTAGGGACAACAGGGGGCGCGGGTAATGAGCAGTTCTTC.

The chain carries TRBV7-3 and TRBJ1-1, with D unresolved. Germline values: CDR1 SGHTA, CDR2 FQGTGA. Trimming left V 10 bases short and J 0 bases short, with 3 bases between. The length of the CDR3 is 10 residues. The CDR3 region is CANMNTEAFF. For the CDR3, the DNA is TGTGCCAACATGAACACTGAAGCTTTCTTT.

This sequence joins TRBV27 and TRBJ2-3; no clear D gene. The CDR3 covers 21 residues. Trimming stripped 3 bases from V and 2 bases from J, with 30 bases between. The germline CDR1 and CDR2 sequences are MNHEY and SMNVEV (reference sequence). CDR3 in amino acids: CASSFRRRLGGNRRYTDTQYF. The CDR3 DNA reads as TGTGCCAGCAGTTTTCGCCGCCGACTTGGCGGAAATCGAAGGTACACAGATACGCAGTATTTT.

As to this clonotype: This clone may be a read error of a much larger clone one base away. This chain connects TRBV4-2 to TRBJ1-1; 7 bases fit TRBD1. The CDR3 covers 11 residues. Germline V lookup: CDR1 LGHNA, CDR2 YNFKEQ. Here the CDR3 reads CASSPGQRAVF. The DNA for the CDR3 is TGTGCCAGCAGCCCGGGACAGCGAGCTGTCTTT.